The rows below give T cell receptor beta chains drawn from one sample of a study of response to subunit inactivated influenza vaccine. MiXCR, applied by TCRdb to the RT-PCR reads, yields one record per CDR3 protein. The sample has about 540,000 distinct CDR3 sequences, around 25% seen once. These records were also assigned to another study, of T cells expressing NK-cell markers.

The specimen comprised CD4+ T cells sorted from PBMCs, sampled 11 to 12 days after vaccination. The receptors originated from a man over 45 who received an inactivated influenza vaccine. Each CDR3 is given with its conserved first and last residue.

v_call	j_call	cdr3_aa
TRBV3-1	TRBJ2-2	CASCSSYLTGELFF
TRBV9	TRBJ2-5	CASSETSGGAGETQYF
TRBV5-6	TRBJ1-5	CASSLGEPDQPQHF
TRBV10-3	TRBJ2-6	CAISETTGASGANVLTF
TRBV10-3	TRBJ2-7	CAISERDANYEQYF
TRBV12-3/TRBV12-4	TRBJ2-1	CASSQSLGGNEQFF
TRBV5-1	TRBJ2-1	CASSLTPNSYNEQFF
TRBV7-2	TRBJ2-7	CASSQTSGPYEQYF
TRBV7-7	TRBJ1-4	CASSPTDGFNEKLFF
TRBV5-6	TRBJ1-1	CASSLTGVSTEAFF
TRBV7-2	TRBJ2-7	CASSLQGGVGEQYF
TRBV7-9	TRBJ2-1	CASSFASGKTQEQFF
TRBV20-1	TRBJ1-2	CSALGQGKANYGYTF
TRBV11-3	TRBJ2-7	CASSPGLAGPRPYEQYF
TRBV7-2	TRBJ2-2	CASSPTWGGAGELFF
TRBV20-1	TRBJ2-2	CSASGRVSGELFF
TRBV20-1	TRBJ2-7	CSARLAGPAYEQYF
TRBV5-5	TRBJ2-7	CASSLDLGQSSYEQYF
TRBV6-1	TRBJ2-1	CASSPLGFGEQFF
TRBV6-1	TRBJ2-1	CASSRLVGNNEQFF
TRBV9	TRBJ2-1	CASSVGPGSEQFF
TRBV7-2	TRBJ1-3	CASSIDVSGNTIYF
TRBV7-2	TRBJ2-5	CASSFLAGTPETQYF
TRBV14	TRBJ2-1	CASSLKITGATYNEQFF
TRBV6-1	TRBJ1-1	CASSEALQGRGDTEAFF
TRBV9	TRBJ2-1	CASSELGQGVYNEQFF
TRBV10-3	TRBJ1-2	CAISDKRKEGSNYGYTF
TRBV4-3	TRBJ2-1	CASSPMRGFAYNEQFF
TRBV7-9	TRBJ2-1	CASSRRDTGFF
TRBV4-1	TRBJ2-5	CASSQGQLETQYF